Shown below are 18 T cell receptor beta chains from a single sample sequenced in a study of shared clonotypes between healthy human individuals. Measured with immunoSEQ multiplex PCR; TCRdb has only the in-frame clones, and not every one. The sample includes 2 million to 2.5 million clones, about 95% seen only once; the top ten take around 1.1%. CD45RO-negative CD8 cells positively selected for CCR7 made up the naive population, which excluded terminally differentiated effector memory CD45RA+ cells. Specimen: naive CD8+ T cells sorted from blood. The receptors stem from a man in his late teens or twenties in good health.

The chain carries TRBV2 and TRBJ2-7, with a tentative D call TRBD1 (5 bases). The CDR3 consists of 12 residues. Trimming removed 3 bases from V and 7 bases from J, with 10 bases in between. Germline V gene data show CDR1 as SNHLY and CDR2 as FYNNEI. The CDR3 sequence is CASSDGALEQYF. CDR3 DNA sequence: TGTGCCAGCAGTGATGGGGCCTTGGAGCAGTACTTC.

The gene calls are TRBV11-2 and TRBJ2-7; a possible D gene is TRBD2 (5 bases). The germline V gene has CDR1 SGHAT and CDR2 FQNNGV. The ends were cut back, 3 bases at V and 0 bases at J, with 24 bases in the middle. The CDR3 loop spans 19 amino acids. The DNA for the CDR3 is TGTGCCAGCAGCTTCCCTACTGGCGGGCTGGGCGGCTTCTCCTACGAGCAGTACTTC. This translates into CASSFPTGGLGGFSYEQYF.

V and J are TRBV29-1 and TRBJ2-7; D is possibly TRBD2 (5 bases). The ends were cut back, 4 bases at V and 3 bases at J, with 10 bases in the middle. The CDR3 loop spans 12 amino acids. Germline V gives CDR1 SQVTM, CDR2 ANQGSEA. The CDR3 region has the DNA TGCAGCGTTGCAGGAGGAATCTACGAGCAGTACTTC. Amino acid sequence: CSVAGGIYEQYF.

J is TRBJ1-6 and V is TRBV19; 8 bases match TRBD1. CDR3 length: 15 residues. The junction had 7 bases not matched to a gene; V was cut back by 7 bases and J by 5 bases. Germline lookup yields CDR1 LNHDA and CDR2 SQIVND (reference sequence). The CDR3 DNA sequence: TGTGCCAGTACTACGGACAGGGAAGATAATTCACCCCTCCACTTT. This codes for CASTTDREDNSPLHF.

V usage is TRBV9 and J usage is TRBJ1-6, with D uncertain. Germline assignment: CDR1 SGDLS and CDR2 YYNGEE. CDR3 length: 14 residues. V was trimmed by 4 bases and J by 10 bases, leaving 15 bases between them. DNA for the CDR3: TGTGCCAGCAGCCTTCGTCCAGTTAAATCACCCCTCCACTTT. Amino acids: CASSLRPVKSPLHF. Full variable domain (outside the CDR3, taken from reference TRBV9 and TRBJ1-6): DSGVTQTPKHLITATGQRVTLRCSPRSGDLSVYWYQQSLDQGLQFLIQYYNGEERAKGNILERFSAQQFPDLHSELNLSSLELGDSALYFCASSLRPVKSPLHFGNGTRLTVT.

V is TRBV7-8 and J is TRBJ2-1; 9 nucleotides line up with TRBD2. CDR3 size: 15 residues. Germline lookup yields CDR1 SGHVS and CDR2 FQNEAQ. V gave up 5 bases and J gave up 8 bases; unmatched junction bases: 10. CDR3 DNA: TGTGCCAGCAGCGTACTAGCGGGTGTTTTATATGAGCAGTTCTTC. This encodes CASSVLAGVLYEQFF.

The chain carries TRBV9 and TRBJ2-3; possible D gene TRBD1, 6 bases. This CDR3 is 17 amino acids long. CDR1 is SGDLS and CDR2 is YYNGEE in the germline V gene. Trimming took off 3 bases at V and 1 base at J, with 18 bases between the two ends. CDR3 loop: CASSDNRDRPGTDTQYF. The CDR3, as DNA: TGTGCCAGCAGCGATAACAGGGACCGACCTGGCACAGATACGCAGTATTTT.

This clone has only one observation. The chain combines TRBV27 with TRBJ1-3; perhaps TRBD1 as D (6 bases). This CDR3 has 16 amino acids. In germline, CDR1 is MNHEY, CDR2 SMNVEV (reference sequence). V dropped 2 bases and J dropped 4 bases, with 15 bases sitting between them. For the CDR3, the DNA is TGTGCCAGCAGTTTAAACGCGGGGGGCAGAGGAAACACCATATATTTT. Its protein product is CASSLNAGGRGNTIYF.

V and J are TRBV2 and TRBJ2-5, with 9 bases matching TRBD2. The V and J ends lost 4 bases and 4 bases, in that order; junction bases with no gene match: 10. The CDR3 loop spans 16 amino acids. Looked up from germline, CDR1 is SNHLY and CDR2 is FYNNEI. CDR3 sequence reads: CASSASGTSRRETQYF. Written as DNA, the CDR3 is TGTGCCAGCAGTGCCTCGGGGACTAGCAGAAGAGAGACCCAGTACTTC.

The chain couples TRBV7-9 to TRBJ2-5, with D unclear. The CDR3 has 13 amino acids. V was shortened by 4 bases and J by 1 base, with 7 bases between the two germline ends. CDR1 SEHNR and CDR2 FQNEAQ come from the germline V gene (reference sequence). The CDR3 region is CASSYSVQETQYF. Written as DNA, the CDR3 is TGTGCCAGCAGCTACAGCGTCCAAGAGACCCAGTACTTC.

This chain uses TRBV15 with TRBJ2-7; 10 nucleotides match TRBD1. The junction had 7 bases not matched to a gene; V was cut back by 5 bases and J by 6 bases. The germline CDR1 and CDR2 sequences are LNHNV and YYDKDF (reference sequence). The CDR3 contains 14 residues. CDR3 nucleotide sequence: TGTGCCACCAGCGCCGGACAGGGGGTAGGCGAGCAGTACTTC. Protein product: CATSAGQGVGEQYF.

The chain combines TRBV19 with TRBJ2-7, with TRBD1 identical over 7 bases. J was trimmed by 2 bases and V by 4 bases; bases with no gene match: 5. The CDR3 is 14 residues long. The germline gives CDR1 LNHDA, CDR2 SQIVND (reference sequence). CDR3 DNA sequence: TGTGCCAGTAGTAAGACAGGGCTGACCTACGAGCAGTACTTC. It codes for CASSKTGLTYEQYF.

The genes are TRBV2 and TRBJ2-2; unclear D gene. Germline lookup yields CDR1 SNHLY and CDR2 FYNNEI. This CDR3 is 15 amino acids long. V dropped 4 bases and J dropped 4 bases, with 13 bases sitting between them. The CDR3 loop reads CASSGRDTPTGELFF. The DNA of the CDR3 is TGTGCCAGCAGTGGTAGGGATACCCCCACCGGGGAGCTGTTTTTT.

The J gene is TRBJ2-7, the V gene TRBV5-1, with D unclear. The V end lost 9 bases, the J end lost 3 bases, and 19 bases lay between the germline ends. Germline-derived CDR1 and CDR2 are SGHRS and YFSETQ. CDR3 length: 14 residues. CDR3 sequence reads: CATYLSRTLYEQYF. The CDR3, as DNA: TGCGCCACCTACCTGTCTAGAACCCTCTACGAGCAGTACTTC.

The chain couples TRBV4-1 to TRBJ1-1, with D possibly TRBD1 on 5 matching bases. This CDR3 spans 13 amino acids. V shed 3 bases and J shed 5 bases, with 10 bases lying between them. The V gene's germline CDR1 is MGHRA and CDR2 YSYEKL. The CDR3 bases are TGCGCCAGCAGCCAGGGGACGGAAACTGAAGCTTTCTTT. The encoded protein is CASSQGTETEAFF.

Points on this clone: The same CDR3 arises from other DNA sequences in this sample as well. The chain links TRBV4-1 to TRBJ1-1; a weak D match, TRBD1 (6 bases). The ends were cut back, 2 bases at V and 4 bases at J, with 11 bases in the middle. This CDR3 region has 14 residues. Germline V gives CDR1 MGHRA, CDR2 YSYEKL. The CDR3 is CASSQLGAGTEAFF. The CDR3 DNA sequence: TGCGCCAGCAGCCAACTGGGGGCGGGCACTGAAGCTTTCTTT.

The V gene is TRBV2, the J gene TRBJ2-1; TRBD2 is a possible D gene (5 bases). The length of the CDR3 is 17 residues. V shed 5 bases and J shed 8 bases, with 25 bases lying between them. Germline values: CDR1 SNHLY, CDR2 FYNNEI. CDR3 in amino acids: CASSTKLGGAVIDEQFF. CDR3 in DNA: TGTGCCAGCAGTACCAAACTAGGAGGAGCTGTAATCGATGAGCAGTTCTTC.

As concerns this clone: In the same sample, other DNA sequences code for this CDR3. The gene calls are TRBV19 and TRBJ2-3; TRBD2 matches 12 bases. CDR3 length: 16 residues. CDR1 is LNHDA, CDR2 SQIVND, per germline (reference sequence). The ends lost 2 bases at V and 2 bases at J; junction bases unmatched: 2. The CDR3 coding sequence is TGTGCCAGTAGTATACTAGCGGGGGGGATCACAGATACGCAGTATTTT. It is translated as CASSILAGGITDTQYF.